The 9 T cell receptor beta chains presented below share a single source sample, sequenced in a study of glioma-infiltrating T cells. TCR alpha and beta CDR3 regions were amplified from RNA using iRepertoire nested multiplex PCR. Using its own MiXCR run on the multiplex PCR reads, TCRdb lists one record per CDR3 protein. This table has around 180,000 distinct CDR3 sequences, roughly two fifths appearing once. Input material: glioma tissue, nonneoplastic brain tissue, or PBMCs (not recorded which). The receptors stem from a human donor with low-grade glioma or glioblastoma, undergoing nonglioma brain surgery, or in good health (not recorded which).

About this clonotype itself: This sequence may be a read error, since a much larger clone differs from it by one base. The rearrangement joins TRBV10-3 to TRBJ1-3; D ambiguous. CDR3 size: 13 residues. Trimming removed 3 bases from V and 6 bases from J, with 9 bases in between. Per germline, CDR1 ENHRY and CDR2 SYGVKD. CDR3 residues: CAISEKELNTIYF. DNA of the CDR3: TGTGCCATCAGTGAAAAGGAGCTAAACACCATATATTTT.

Remarks on this clonotype: Since a much larger clone is just one base distant, this may be a read error. The chain has TRBV28 and TRBJ2-1, with D hard to call. The V end was cut by 6 bases, the J end by 4 bases, with 10 bases between. This CDR3 has 13 residues. The germline gives CDR1 MDHEN, CDR2 SYDVKM. CDR3 residues: CASSPHAYNEQFF. The CDR3, as DNA: TGTGCCAGCAGCCCCCACGCTTACAATGAGCAGTTCTTC. The full variable domain, in which reference TRBV28 and TRBJ2-1 provide the parts outside the CDR3, is DVKVTQSSRYLVKRTGEKVFLECVQDMDHENMFWYRQDPGLGLRLIYFSYDVKMKEKGDIPEGYSVSREKKERFSLILESASTNQTSMYLCASSPHAYNEQFFGPGTRLTVL.

This clonotype was seen repeatedly, ten times or more. The chain employs TRBV20-1 and TRBJ2-3, with TRBD2 matching over 11 bases. Germline assignment: CDR1 DFQATT and CDR2 SNEGSKA (reference sequence). This CDR3 contains 15 residues. Unmatched junction bases numbered 5, after V lost 0 bases and J lost 6 bases. CDR3 region: CSARDGVAGGDTQYF. The CDR3 DNA sequence: TGCAGTGCTAGAGATGGAGTAGCGGGAGGGGATACGCAGTATTTT.

This clonotype was detected ten times or more. The chain recombines TRBV20-1 with TRBJ2-3, with D maybe TRBD2 (5 bases). Trimming shortened V by 4 bases and J by 3 bases, and 11 bases separated the two germline ends. The CDR3 consists of 13 residues. Germline V gives CDR1 DFQATT, CDR2 SNEGSKA (reference sequence). The CDR3 coding sequence is TGCAGTGCTAAGTGGGCGGGTACAGATACGCAGTATTTT. Its protein product is CSAKWAGTDTQYF.

On this clonotype itself: The germline gene is not matched at one end of the junction; a read error may be the cause. This chain uses TRBV19 with TRBJ1-1; D is perhaps TRBD1 (5 bases). This CDR3 has 14 residues. In germline, CDR1 is LNHDA, CDR2 SQIVND (reference sequence). The CDR3 loop is CASSLREGHTEPFF. In DNA form, the CDR3 reads TGTGCCAGTAGTCTCCGGGAAGGACACACTGAACCTTTCTTT.

This rearrangement joins TRBV14 to TRBJ2-1; 14 bases are shared with TRBD2. Germline CDR1 and CDR2: SGHDN and FVKESK. The CDR3 consists of 20 residues. V lost 2 bases and J lost 7; bases outside the gene matches: 16. The CDR3 coding sequence is TGTGCCAGCAGCCAAAACCCCAGGGGGACTAGCGGGAGTAAGGCGAATGAGCAGTTCTTC. Its protein is CASSQNPRGTSGSKANEQFF.

The genes are TRBV5-4 and TRBJ1-3; D is ambiguous. Germline CDR1 SGHNT, CDR2 YYREEE (reference sequence). This CDR3 is 13 amino acids long. V lost 0 bases and J lost 3, with 4 bases in between. CDR3 amino acids: CASSLGVGNTIYF. The DNA for the CDR3 is TGTGCCAGCAGCTTGGGCGTTGGAAACACCATATATTTT.

V is TRBV7-2 and J is TRBJ2-2; D is uncertain. Trimming shortened V by 1 base and J by 7 bases, and 13 bases separated the two germline ends. Germline lookup yields CDR1 SGHTA and CDR2 FQGNSA. The CDR3 length is 15 residues. CDR3 amino acids: CASSLVFGSVGELFF. CDR3 DNA sequence: TGTGCCAGCAGCTTAGTGTTCGGCTCCGTCGGGGAGCTGTTTTTT.

On this clonotype: It may be a read error: a sequence one base away is much more abundant. The V call is TRBV20-1, the J call TRBJ2-5, with D hard to call. V lost 4 bases and J 4 bases, leaving 13 bases between the germline ends. Germline-derived CDR1 and CDR2 are DFQATT and SNEGSKA (reference sequence). The CDR3 runs 13 residues. CDR3 sequence: CSAILVRPETQYF. The CDR3 DNA reads as TGCAGTGCTATTTTAGTCAGACCAGAGACCCAGTACTTC.